The 26 T cell receptor beta chains given below trace back to one sample, sequenced in a study of shared clonotypes between healthy human individuals. Here immunoSEQ multiplex PCR was the method, and the copy in TCRdb shows in-frame clones only, minus some. The profile shows about 2 million clones, around 95% of them singletons. The material sequenced was naive CD4+ T cells sorted from blood. Specified subset: CD45RA+ positively selected. The source of these receptors is a man aged 18 to 30 in good health.

This sequence joins TRBV7-9 and TRBJ2-5, with D tentatively TRBD1 or TRBD2 (5 bases each). The germline gives CDR1 SEHNR, CDR2 FQNEAQ (reference sequence). This CDR3 has 16 amino acids. V was shortened by 1 base and J by 2 bases, with 14 bases between the two germline ends. CDR3 coding DNA: TGTGCCAGCAGCTTAGTTGGGGGATCGGGGCAAGAGACCCAGTACTTC. This gives the protein CASSLVGGSGQETQYF.

The chain carries TRBV5-1 and TRBJ2-2; D is possibly TRBD1 or TRBD2 (5 bases each). The CDR3 is 15 amino acids. CDR1 is SGHRS, CDR2 YFSETQ, per germline. The V end lost 3 bases, the J end lost 3 bases, and 12 bases lay between the germline ends. For the CDR3, the DNA is TGCGCCAGCAGCTCCCGGGACCTATACACCGGGGAGCTGTTTTTT. This translates into CASSSRDLYTGELFF.

The CDR3 DNA sequence: TGTGCCAGCAGCCCACAGGGGTCGAACACTGAAGCTTTCTTT. Its protein is CASSPQGSNTEAFF. The chain recombines TRBV6-1 with TRBJ1-1; TRBD1 matches 7 bases. The ends lost 6 bases at V and 1 base at J; junction bases unmatched: 5. Germline V gene sequence: CDR1 MNHNS, CDR2 SASEGT. This CDR3 is 14 amino acids long.

This chain uses TRBV6-5 with TRBJ2-7; 12 bases fit TRBD1. The CDR3 totals 15 residues. V lost 5 bases to trimming and J lost 5 bases; unmatched junction nucleotides: 7. Germline values: CDR1 MNHEY, CDR2 SVGAGI. CDR3 sequence reads: CASSRTGDRGHEQYF. The CDR3 nucleotides read TGTGCCAGCAGTCGGACGGGGGACAGGGGGCACGAGCAGTACTTC.

This chain uses TRBV18 with TRBJ1-4, with D possibly TRBD1 on 5 matching bases. This CDR3 has 15 residues. CDR1 is KGHSH, CDR2 LQKENI, per germline. V dropped 3 bases and J dropped 7 bases, with 15 bases sitting between them. This chain's CDR3 is CASSPPGNVGEKLFF. Here the CDR3 DNA reads TGTGCCAGCTCACCGCCAGGGAACGTAGGTGAAAAACTGTTTTTT.

The rearrangement joins TRBV6-1 to TRBJ1-4; the D is unclear. CDR1 MNHNS and CDR2 SASEGT come from the germline V gene. Trimming removed 2 bases from V and 4 bases from J, with 5 bases in between. The CDR3 length is 13 residues. CDR3 sequence: CASSESYNEKLFF. CDR3 sequence (DNA): TGTGCCAGCAGTGAATCTTATAATGAAAAACTGTTTTTT.

The chain joins TRBV10-3 to TRBJ1-6; no clear D gene. The CDR3 extends over 13 amino acids. Germline V gene sequence: CDR1 ENHRY, CDR2 SYGVKD. The V end lost 10 bases, the J end lost 7 bases, and 14 bases lay between the germline ends. CDR3 in DNA: TGTGCCAAGAAGAAGGAGGTGAATTCACCCCTCCACTTT. Translated: CAKKKEVNSPLHF.

V and J are TRBV7-2 and TRBJ2-3; unclear D gene. The CDR3 covers 11 residues. Germline V gene sequence: CDR1 SGHTA, CDR2 FQGNSA. V lost 1 base to trimming and J lost 8 bases, with 4 bases between them. CDR3 protein: CASSLVSTQYF. CDR3 bases: TGTGCCAGCAGCTTAGTATCTACGCAGTATTTT.

The chain is built from TRBV30 and TRBJ1-6; 10 bases agree with TRBD1. Germline lookup yields CDR1 GTSNPN and CDR2 SVGIG (reference sequence). The length of the CDR3 is 14 residues. The trim removed 4 bases at V and 9 bases at J, leaving 6 bases unmatched. The CDR3 DNA is TGTGCCTGGACCCCGGGACAGGGGTCTTCACCCCTCCACTTT. This gives the protein CAWTPGQGSSPLHF.

The genes are TRBV20-1 and TRBJ1-1; D gene unclear. This CDR3 is 11 amino acids long. Trimming cost V 4 bases and J 2 bases, with 5 bases left between them. Germline V gene data show CDR1 as DFQATT and CDR2 as SNEGSKA (reference sequence). CDR3 region: CSAKINTEAFF. CDR3 in DNA: TGCAGTGCTAAAATTAACACTGAAGCTTTCTTT.

This chain uses TRBV2 with TRBJ2-6; D gene uncertain. The germline V and J ends were trimmed by 7 bases and 4 bases, with 8 bases remaining between them. The germline CDR1 and CDR2 sequences are SNHLY and FYNNEI. This CDR3 contains 13 residues. The CDR3 DNA is TGTGCCAGCACCTCCGGGGGGGCCAACGTCCTGACTTTC. It is translated as CASTSGGANVLTF.

J is TRBJ2-1 and V is TRBV28; 7 nucleotides line up with TRBD2. J was trimmed by 4 bases and V by 7 bases; bases with no gene match: 10. The CDR3 runs 15 residues. CDR1 is MDHEN and CDR2 is SYDVKM in the germline V gene. The CDR3 coding sequence is TGTGCCAGCACCACGGGAGGAGCGGGATACAATGAGCAGTTCTTC. Its protein product is CASTTGGAGYNEQFF.

This sequence joins TRBV6-6 and TRBJ1-2; D is ambiguous. Germline loops: CDR1 MNHNY, CDR2 SVGAGI (reference sequence). The CDR3 spans 13 residues. V lost 5 bases and J lost 4, with 11 bases in between. The CDR3 DNA sequence: TGTGCCAGCAGTCCGAATTCCATCTATGGCTACACCTTC. This encodes CASSPNSIYGYTF.

The genes are TRBV2 and TRBJ1-6; no reliable D call. Germline V gene data show CDR1 as SNHLY and CDR2 as FYNNEI. Trimming removed 3 bases at V and 4 bases at J, with 7 bases between. The CDR3 totals 14 residues. CDR3 residues: CASSEQVYNSPLHF. DNA for the CDR3: TGTGCCAGCAGTGAGCAAGTTTATAATTCACCCCTCCACTTT.

The chain employs TRBV6-1 and TRBJ1-3; no reliable D call. The germline CDR1 and CDR2 sequences are MNHNS and SASEGT. V was pared by 6 bases and J by 3 bases, with 12 bases between. CDR3 length: 14 residues. The CDR3 spells CASSRGEFGNTIYF. CDR3 bases: TGTGCCAGCAGCCGTGGGGAGTTTGGAAACACCATATATTTT.

V gene TRBV30 combines with J gene TRBJ1-1, with 10 bases aligning to TRBD1. Germline CDR1 GTSNPN, CDR2 SVGIG (reference sequence). The CDR3 loop spans 14 amino acids. The J segment lost 0 bases and the V segment lost 3 bases, leaving 1 base of the junction unmatched. Here the CDR3 DNA reads TGTGCCTGGAGGGGACAGGGGATGAACACTGAAGCTTTCTTT. It is translated as CAWRGQGMNTEAFF.

The rearrangement joins TRBV5-1 to TRBJ1-5; 9 bases match TRBD1. V dropped 3 bases and J dropped 7; count of bases not matched to a gene: 8. This CDR3 spans 15 amino acids. Germline CDR1 is SGHRS and CDR2 is YFSETQ. CDR3 nucleotide sequence: TGCGCCAGCAGCTCCACCGGGACAGGGAACCAGCCCCAGCATTTT. This gives the protein CASSSTGTGNQPQHF. Drawing the rest from reference TRBV5-1 and TRBJ1-5, the complete variable domain is KAGVTQTPRYLIKTRGQQVTLSCSPISGHRSVSWYQQTPGQGLQFLFEYFSETQRNKGNFPGRFSGRQFSNSRSEMNVSTLELGDSALYLCASSSTGTGNQPQHFGDGTRLSIL.

This chain links TRBV6-6 with TRBJ1-3; D remains ambiguous. V lost 7 bases and J lost 0, with 10 bases in between. CDR3 length: 14 amino acids. Germline loops: CDR1 MNHNY, CDR2 SVGAGI (reference sequence). Here the CDR3 reads CASTSVNSGNTIYF. The CDR3 nucleotides are TGTGCCAGCACGTCCGTAAACTCTGGAAACACCATATATTTT.

The chain links TRBV30 to TRBJ1-6; TRBD1 aligns across 7 bases. The germline gives CDR1 GTSNPN, CDR2 SVGIG (reference sequence). The V and J ends lost 3 bases and 0 bases, in that order; junction bases with no gene match: 8. The CDR3 is made up of 17 amino acids. In nucleotides, the CDR3 is TGTGCCTGGAGCGGGCGACAGGGCAGCTCCTATAATTCACCCCTCCACTTT. Protein: CAWSGRQGSSYNSPLHF.

The chain joins TRBV11-2 to TRBJ1-3, with TRBD1 as a possible D gene (6 bases). Trimming cost V 6 bases and J 7 bases, with 19 bases left between them. CDR3 size: 15 residues. CDR1 is SGHAT, CDR2 FQNNGV, per germline. CDR3 sequence (DNA): TGTGCCAGCAGACCGCCGGGACACGGTGGGAACACCATATATTTT. It encodes CASRPPGHGGNTIYF.

Of note for this clone: Different DNA sequences within this sample yield the same CDR3. The rearrangement joins TRBV5-6 to TRBJ1-2; unclear D gene. This CDR3 comprises 13 residues. Germline V gene data show CDR1 as SGHDT and CDR2 as YYEEEE. The germline V and J ends were trimmed by 0 bases and 4 bases, with 7 bases remaining between them. The CDR3 spells CASSLGTVYGYTF. The CDR3 nucleotides read TGTGCCAGCAGCTTGGGAACAGTCTATGGCTACACCTTC.

The V call is TRBV6-6, the J call TRBJ2-2, with 7 bases matching TRBD1. CDR3 length: 16 residues. CDR1 is MNHNY, CDR2 SVGAGI, per germline (reference sequence). J gave up 4 bases and V 0 bases, and 5 bases lay outside the gene matches. CDR3 in DNA: TGTGCCAGCAGTTACTCTAGACAGGGCGGCACCGGGGAGCTGTTTTTT. It translates to CASSYSRQGGTGELFF.

This clone has just one count. The rearrangement links TRBV7-2 to TRBJ2-5, with 8 bases aligning to TRBD1. The V and J ends lost 5 bases and 5 bases, in that order; junction bases with no gene match: 4. CDR3 length equals 13 residues. Germline CDR1 SGHTA, CDR2 FQGNSA. The CDR3: CASSRGTGETQYF. The DNA of the CDR3 is TGTGCCAGCAGCCGCGGGACAGGCGAGACCCAGTACTTC.

J is TRBJ1-2 and V is TRBV2, with D perhaps matching TRBD1 (5 bases). The CDR3 contains 14 residues. V lost 3 bases, J lost 3 bases, and 11 bases lay in between. Germline values: CDR1 SNHLY, CDR2 FYNNEI. The CDR3 DNA sequence: TGTGCCAGCAGTGAGACCGGGGACTACTATGGCTACACCTTC. It specifies CASSETGDYYGYTF.

A word on this clone: The sample holds other DNA sequences that translate to the same CDR3. The rearrangement joins TRBV7-2 to TRBJ2-7, with 9 nucleotides matching TRBD1. CDR1 and CDR2 (germline): SGHTA, FQGNSA. The CDR3 extends over 14 amino acids. After removal of 5 bases from V and 3 bases from J, the junction contained 5 bases not matched to a gene. The CDR3 is CASSTGQGSYEQYF. CDR3 DNA: TGTGCCAGCAGCACCGGACAGGGGAGCTACGAGCAGTACTTC.

This chain joins TRBV19 and TRBJ1-1, with TRBD1 matching over 7 bases. The CDR3 covers 16 residues. Germline CDR1 reads LNHDA; CDR2 reads SQIVND (reference sequence). Trimming at V came to 3 bases and at J to 3 bases, leaving 10 bases not matched to a gene. Written as DNA, the CDR3 is TGTGCCAGTAGTATGGGAGACAGGGTTCAATACACTGAAGCTTTCTTT. Translating gives CASSMGDRVQYTEAFF.